Listed here are 22 T cell receptor beta chains from one sample, sequenced in a study of tumor and adjacent non-tumor tissue in lung cancer (dated by TCRdb to 2016 to 2019). RNA was isolated from bulk unsorted tissue, and RNA quality was assessed with a NanoDrop ND-1000 and an Agilent 2100. Library preparation was by multiplex PCR. Sequencing took place on an Illumina HiSeq 2500. TCRbeta libraries were built by three rounds of nested PCR using primers (Table S4), following protocols modified from ARM-PCR. In TCRdb, the public reads were trimmed at Q25 with fastp and aligned with MiXCR, with productive beta chains retained. Rows are combined by CDR3 protein, so each entry shows the most common genes and DNA. This sample holds over 110,000 distinct CDR3 sequences; approximately 70% were observed only once. The ten top clones hold 15% to 20% of the sample. The sample taken for sequencing was lung tumor tissue. Source of these receptors: a man aged 55-75 years with small cell lung cancer.

The sample holds a few counts of this clonotype. One junction end disagrees with the germline gene, perhaps due to a read error. J is TRBJ2-1 and V is TRBV20-1; 10 bases line up with TRBD2. The CDR3 runs to 13 residues. Germline V gene sequence: CDR1 DFQATT, CDR2 SNEGSKA (reference sequence). The CDR3 loop reads CSAGTSAYNKQFF. In nucleotides, the CDR3 is TGCAGTGCCGGGACTAGCGCATACAATAAGCAGTTCTTC.

This clonotype was seen only once. The chain couples TRBV11-3 to TRBJ2-7; D unclear. Germline V lookup: CDR1 SGHNT, CDR2 YENEEA. Trimming pared 5 bases from V and 2 bases from J, leaving 25 bases between. The CDR3 length is 18 residues. CDR3 nucleotide sequence: TGTGCCAGCAGCCCTAGACAAGCGAGAGGAAGTTGGGCCTACGAGCAGTACTTC. Amino acid sequence: CASSPRQARGSWAYEQYF.

The chain employs TRBV6-2 or TRBV6-3 and TRBJ2-3; D may be TRBD1 (6 bases). V was clipped by 6 bases and J by 3 bases, with 16 bases between them. The CDR3 runs 15 residues. Looked up from germline, CDR1 is MNHEY and CDR2 is SVGEGT. This CDR3 is CASSNQQGRTDTQYF. The CDR3 DNA reads as TGTGCCAGCAGCAATCAACAGGGTAGGACAGATACGCAGTATTTT.

The chain employs TRBV11-2 and TRBJ1-1, with a possible D match to TRBD1 (5 bases). The CDR3 has 15 residues. Per the germline V gene, CDR1 is SGHAT and CDR2 is FQNNGV. The CDR3 nucleotides read TGTCACAGCAGCTTAGGATTCGGGGGGAACACTGAAGCTTTCTTT. Encoded protein: CHSSLGFGGNTEAFF.

This clonotype was seen repeatedly, ten times or more. The chain is built from TRBV5-5 and TRBJ1-4; perhaps TRBD1 as D (5 bases). V was cut by 4 bases and J by 3 bases, with 13 bases left in between. Germline V gene sequence: CDR1 SGHKS, CDR2 YYEKEE (reference sequence). This CDR3 spans 15 amino acids. The CDR3 is CASSPQGAANEKLFF. In nucleotides, the CDR3 is TGTGCCAGCAGCCCTCAAGGGGCGGCTAATGAAAAACTGTTTTTT.

This clonotype has a handful of counts. The chain is built from TRBV20-1 and TRBJ2-1; D possibly corresponds to TRBD2 (5 bases). Trimming left V 5 bases short and J 7 bases short, with 9 bases between. The germline V gene has CDR1 DFQATT and CDR2 SNEGSKA (reference sequence). CDR3 length equals 11 residues. CDR3 sequence (DNA): TGCAGTGCTTTACTAGGGAATGAGCAGTTCTTC. Encoded protein: CSALLGNEQFF.

Worth noting for this clonotype: An end of the junction does not agree with germline; a read error may underlie this. V usage is TRBV20-1 and J usage is TRBJ2-7; maybe TRBD2 (5 bases). Looked up from germline, CDR1 is DFQATT and CDR2 is SNEGSKA (reference sequence). The CDR3 covers 13 residues. The CDR3 DNA follows: TGCAGTACTAGAGACCCAGGTCCGGACGAGCAGTACTTC. This codes for CSTRDPGPDEQYF.

This clonotype was picked up many times. The rearrangement joins TRBV29-1 to TRBJ2-1; 10 nucleotides align to TRBD2. CDR1 SQVTM and CDR2 ANQGSEA come from the germline V gene. After removal of 3 bases from V and 4 bases from J, the junction contained 3 bases not matched to a gene. The CDR3 consists of 14 residues. The CDR3 is CSVDRTSGYNEQFF. DNA of the CDR3: TGCAGCGTTGATCGGACTAGCGGTTACAATGAGCAGTTCTTC.

In DNA, the CDR3 is TGCAGTGTCCTAGCGGGAGATACAGATACGCAGTATTTT. Protein sequence: CSVLAGDTDTQYF. The V and J genes are TRBV20-1 and TRBJ2-3; 10 bases match TRBD2. Per germline, CDR1 DFQATT and CDR2 SNEGSKA (reference sequence). V was clipped by 7 bases and J by 3 bases; unmatched bases: 4. The CDR3 consists of 13 residues.

This clonotype was seen at least ten times. The V call is TRBV29-1, the J call TRBJ2-5, with no clear D. CDR1 and CDR2 (germline): SQVTM, ANQGSEA. The CDR3 is made up of 13 amino acids. The V gene lost 4 bases and the J gene lost 1 base, with 10 bases spanning the gap. Written as DNA, the CDR3 is TGCAGCGTTGTTGAGAAGGGCCAAGAGACCCAGTACTTC. Protein: CSVVEKGQETQYF. The full variable domain, with the rest looked up from reference TRBV29-1 and TRBJ2-5, is SAVISQKPSRDICQRGTSLTIQCQVDSQVTMMFWYRQQPGQSLTLIATANQGSEATYESGFVIDKFPISRPNLTFSTLTVSNMSPEDSSIYLCSVVEKGQETQYFGPGTRLLVL.

In its sample, this clonotype was seen a few times. The rearrangement uses TRBV29-1 and TRBJ1-5; 7 bases fit TRBD1. The CDR3 runs 15 residues. The germline CDR1 and CDR2 sequences are SQVTM and ANQGSEA. V gave up 6 bases and J gave up 4 bases; unmatched junction bases: 12. In DNA, the CDR3 is TGCAGCGTCTCCGTCGGGGACAGCCTAAATCAGCCCCAGCATTTT. Translated, it gives CSVSVGDSLNQPQHF.

Comment on this clonotype: At one end, the junction sequence differs from germline, possibly due to a read error. The chain combines TRBV11-2 with TRBJ2-2; unclear D gene. Germline CDR1 is SGHAT and CDR2 is FQNNGV. The CDR3 runs 17 residues. CDR3 in amino acids: CVSSLDPESANTGELFF. The CDR3 nucleotides are TGTGTCAGCAGTTTAGATCCAGAGAGCGCGAACACCGGGGAGCTGTTTTTT.

As to this clonotype: Mismatch with germline at one junction end may stem from a read error. This chain connects TRBV20-1 to TRBJ2-1, with 13 bases matching TRBD2. Germline V lookup: CDR1 DFQATT, CDR2 SNEGSKA (reference sequence). The CDR3 is 16 residues long. The chain's CDR3 is CNARYPLAGGPNEQFF. In DNA form, the CDR3 reads TGCAATGCTAGATACCCACTAGCGGGAGGGCCAAATGAGCAGTTCTTC.

V and J are TRBV5-8 and TRBJ2-5, with 12 bases that match TRBD2. Germline CDR1 is SGHTS and CDR2 is YDEGEE. The CDR3 is made up of 16 amino acids. The V gene end was trimmed by 4 bases and the J gene end by 4 bases; junction bases not matched to a gene: 8. The CDR3: CASSHSSGRAIETQYF. CDR3 DNA sequence: TGTGCCAGCAGCCATTCTAGCGGGAGGGCTATAGAGACCCAGTACTTC. Combining the CDR3 with reference TRBV5-8 and TRBJ2-5 gives the whole variable domain EAGVTQSPTHLIKTRGQQATLRCSPISGHTSVYWYQQALGLGLQFLLWYDEGEERNRGNFPPRFSGRQFPNYSSELNVNALELEDSALYLCASSHSSGRAIETQYFGPGTRLLVL.

Of note for this clonotype: The junction does not match germline at one end; this may be a read error. The V call is TRBV11-3, the J call TRBJ2-7; TRBD1 matches 7 bases. The CDR3 is made up of 14 amino acids. Germline V CDR1 and CDR2: SGHNT, YENEEA. The CDR3: CPSSPDREFYEQYF. The CDR3 nucleotides are TGTCCCAGCAGCCCAGACAGGGAGTTCTACGAGCAGTACTTC.

Notes on this clonotype: A much larger clone lies a single base off, so this may be a read error. The chain recombines TRBV4-2 with TRBJ2-4; D is unresolved. The CDR3 has 11 residues. Germline V gene sequence: CDR1 LGHNA, CDR2 YNFKEQ. The CDR3 loop is CASSQDSIPYF. CDR3 nucleotides: TGTGCCAGCAGCCAAGACAGCATTCCGTACTTC.

To note about this clonotype: This sequence may be a read error, since a much larger clone differs from it by one base. The V gene is TRBV6-5, the J gene TRBJ2-2; TRBD2 matches 7 bases. This CDR3 is 16 amino acids long. Germline lookup yields CDR1 MNHEY and CDR2 SVGAGI. The junction had 11 bases not matched to a gene; V was cut back by 7 bases and J by 3 bases. As DNA, the CDR3 is TGTGCCAGCACCCTCCGGGCGGGAGTCGACACCGGGGAGCTGTTTTTT. Translating it yields CASTLRAGVDTGELFF.

There are a few counts of this clonotype. The chain couples TRBV6-5 to TRBJ2-1; 7 bases match TRBD2. This CDR3 contains 14 residues. Trimming removed 7 bases from V and 8 bases from J; junction bases left unmatched: 11. In germline, CDR1 is MNHEY, CDR2 SVGAGI. In nucleotides, the CDR3 is TGTGCCAGCAATGGGGGGGAGGTAAGTGATGAGCAGTTCTTC. It yields the protein CASNGGEVSDEQFF.

J is TRBJ1-5 and V is TRBV6-6; D is unclear. Per the germline V gene, CDR1 is MNHNY and CDR2 is SVGAGI (reference sequence). This CDR3 has 15 residues. Trimming stripped 5 bases from V and 0 bases from J, with 11 bases between. This CDR3 is CASSPLGDSNQPQHF. DNA for the CDR3: TGTGCCAGCAGTCCACTCGGGGATAGCAATCAGCCCCAGCATTTT.

About this clonotype itself: This could be a read error, since a much larger clone is one nucleotide away. The chain carries TRBV20-1 and TRBJ2-3, with 9 bases aligning to TRBD1. The CDR3 loop spans 13 amino acids. The germline V gene encodes CDR1 DFQATT and CDR2 SNEGSKA (reference sequence). Losses at the gene ends were 7 bases for V and 3 bases for J; bases not matched to a gene: 5. The CDR3: CSVRTGATDTQYF. For the CDR3, the DNA is TGCAGTGTTAGGACAGGGGCGACAGATACGCAGTATTTT.

CDR3 region: CASSLLRNEKLFF. DNA for the CDR3: TGTGCCAGCAGTTTATTAAGAAATGAAAAACTGTTTTTT. V usage is TRBV28 and J usage is TRBJ1-4; D uncertain. The CDR3 is 13 residues long. Germline V CDR1 and CDR2: MDHEN, SYDVKM. Trimming took off 1 base at V and 5 bases at J, with 5 bases between the two ends.

Turning to this clonotype: A single base separates this from a much larger clone, so it may be a read error. The chain has TRBV12-3 or TRBV12-4 and TRBJ2-3; perhaps TRBD2 as D (6 bases). Trimming pared 6 bases from V and 7 bases from J, leaving 23 bases between. This CDR3 is 16 amino acids long. The CDR3 DNA sequence: TGTGCCAGCAGCCCGCCGACTGGCGGGGTCCGGAATACGCAGTATTTT. Its translation is CASSPPTGGVRNTQYF.